Presented here are 25 T cell receptor beta chains from one specimen sequenced in a study of blood T cells in healthy people across ages. Together with a sample-barcoded 5' primer, a J-beta primer mix was included in a second PCR lasting roughly 6 to 12 cycles. MiXCR, run by TCRdb on the 5' RACE reads, gives a single entry per CDR3 protein. The sample has some 640,000 distinct CDR3 sequences, more than 40% seen once. The sample was blood. The source of these receptors is a woman in her fifties or sixties in good health.

As DNA, the CDR3 is TGTGCCAGCAGTTATCGCCTAGCGGGAGCCTGCGAGCAGTACTTC. Amino acids: CASSYRLAGACEQYF. This chain links TRBV12-3 or TRBV12-4 with TRBJ2-7; 10 bases are a match to TRBD2. The CDR3 has 15 residues. J was trimmed by 6 bases and V by 4 bases; bases with no gene match: 9.

The rearrangement uses TRBV3-1 and TRBJ2-1; D is ambiguous. V shed 0 bases and J shed 4 bases, with 7 bases lying between them. Germline V lookup: CDR1 LGHDT, CDR2 YNNKEL (reference sequence). The CDR3 extends over 14 amino acids. CDR3 sequence (DNA): TGTGCCAGCAGCCAAGAGAATCTGTACAATGAGCAGTTCTTC. Encoded protein: CASSQENLYNEQFF.

This chain links TRBV5-4 with TRBJ1-2, with TRBD1 as a possible D gene (5 bases). Germline CDR1 is SGHNT and CDR2 is YYREEE (reference sequence). V was cut by 4 bases and J by 4 bases, with 20 bases left in between. The CDR3 totals 16 residues. The CDR3 reads CASSSHTKGTLYGYTF. The DNA for the CDR3 is TGTGCCAGCAGCAGCCATACAAAGGGGACCCTCTATGGCTACACCTTC.

The table lists this clonotype with many counts. The V and J genes are TRBV27 and TRBJ2-3; 7 bases map to TRBD1. The length of the CDR3 is 16 residues. Germline CDR1 reads MNHEY; CDR2 reads SMNVEV (reference sequence). Losses at the gene ends were 2 bases for V and 0 bases for J; bases not matched to a gene: 5. Written as DNA, the CDR3 is TGTGCCAGCAGTTTACCGAACAGGGGTAGCACAGATACGCAGTATTTT. Encoded protein: CASSLPNRGSTDTQYF.

This clonotype was observed a handful of times. The CDR3 coding sequence is TGTGCCAGCAGCCGAAGAGTTGGAGCGCGGGGCGGTAATTCACCCCTCCACTTT. This gives the protein CASSRRVGARGGNSPLHF. This rearrangement joins TRBV7-2 to TRBJ1-6, with D possibly TRBD1 on 5 matching bases. Germline V gene data show CDR1 as SGHTA and CDR2 as FQGNSA. V was shortened by 5 bases and J by 6 bases, with 23 bases between the two germline ends. The CDR3 sequence is 18 residues long.

The chain has TRBV7-2 and TRBJ2-1; 8 nucleotides match TRBD2. The CDR3 has 16 amino acids. V gave up 5 bases and J gave up 3 bases; unmatched junction bases: 9. The germline V gene encodes CDR1 SGHTA and CDR2 FQGNSA. CDR3 DNA: TGTGCCAGCAGCCCGGATGTAGCGGGACTCTACAATGAGCAGTTCTTC. Its protein product is CASSPDVAGLYNEQFF.

The J gene is TRBJ2-1, the V gene TRBV7-3; TRBD2 aligns across 11 bases. This CDR3 region has 16 residues. Per germline, CDR1 SGHTA and CDR2 FQGTGA. V gave up 2 bases and J gave up 4 bases; unmatched junction bases: 4. As DNA, the CDR3 is TGTGCCAGCAGCTTAGTCCCTAGCGGGGGGTACAATGAGCAGTTCTTC. It specifies CASSLVPSGGYNEQFF.

The chain employs TRBV6-5 and TRBJ2-3; TRBD1 matches at 8 bases. From germline, CDR1 is MNHEY and CDR2 SVGAGI. There are 15 residues in the CDR3. The V segment lost 7 bases and the J segment 0 bases; nucleotides outside the gene matches: 6. The CDR3 DNA is TGTGCCAGCAAGACCACAGGGGGTAGCACAGATACGCAGTATTTT. This codes for CASKTTGGSTDTQYF.

The chain is built from TRBV29-1 and TRBJ2-7; 11 bases align to TRBD2. The CDR3 is 17 amino acids. Germline-derived CDR1 and CDR2 are SQVTM and ANQGSEA. The junction had 14 bases not matched to a gene; V was cut back by 0 bases and J by 7 bases. CDR3 in amino acids: CSVEERGSGRAGNEQYF. CDR3 DNA: TGCAGCGTTGAAGAAAGGGGTAGCGGGAGGGCCGGTAATGAGCAGTACTTC.

This clonotype was recorded once. The J gene is TRBJ2-7, the V gene TRBV6-5; D perhaps matches TRBD1 (6 bases). This CDR3 has 15 amino acids. CDR1 is MNHEY, CDR2 SVGAGI, per germline. The V end lost 6 bases, the J end lost 2 bases, and 17 bases lay between the germline ends. This CDR3 is CASRINRETTYEQYF. CDR3 DNA sequence: TGTGCCAGCAGGATTAACAGGGAGACTACCTACGAGCAGTACTTC.

This chain joins TRBV9 and TRBJ1-1; unclear D gene. CDR3 length: 17 residues. Trimming cost V 0 bases and J 4 bases, with 19 bases left between them. Germline V gene data show CDR1 as SGDLS and CDR2 as YYNGEE. CDR3 DNA: TGTGCCAGCAGCGTAGTCCCTGTACTGGCGGGTGGCACTGAAGCTTTCTTT. It specifies CASSVVPVLAGGTEAFF.

The CDR3 DNA reads as TGTGCCAGCAGGTCCGGGACACAATCTTACAATGAGCAGTTCTTC. It codes for CASRSGTQSYNEQFF. The genes are TRBV12-3 or TRBV12-4 and TRBJ2-1; D possibly corresponds to TRBD1 (6 bases). Deletions cut 6 bases from V and 4 bases from J, with 16 bases between. The CDR3 is 15 amino acids.

The chain couples TRBV20-1 to TRBJ2-1, with 9 positions matching TRBD1. Judging by the DNA end, TRBJ2-7 fits better; the J call may be wrong. The CDR3 spans 15 residues. The germline V gene encodes CDR1 DFQATT and CDR2 SNEGSKA (reference sequence). Here the CDR3 reads CSATWDRVSYNEQYF. CDR3 sequence (DNA): TGCAGTGCTACCTGGGACAGGGTCTCCTACAATGAGCAGTACTTC.

This clonotype was recorded a few times. V usage is TRBV7-2 and J usage is TRBJ1-2, with D possibly matching TRBD1 (5 bases). Germline values: CDR1 SGHTA, CDR2 FQGNSA. With 5 bases removed from V and 8 bases from J, the gap between germline ends came to 18 bases. The CDR3 totals 14 residues. In nucleotides, the CDR3 is TGTGCCAGCAGCGCGTCAGGGACGGTTTACGGCTACACCTTC. Its protein is CASSASGTVYGYTF.

The V gene is TRBV9, the J gene TRBJ2-2; unclear D gene. This CDR3 has 14 amino acids. The V gene lost 4 bases and the J gene lost 1 base, with 8 bases spanning the gap. Germline V lookup: CDR1 SGDLS, CDR2 YYNGEE. The CDR3 nucleotides are TGTGCCAGCAGCACCCGACAGAACACCGGGGAGCTGTTTTTT. Translation: CASSTRQNTGELFF.

V and J are TRBV12-3 or TRBV12-4 and TRBJ2-1; 14 bases map to TRBD2. The trim removed 3 bases at V and 6 bases at J, leaving 7 bases unmatched. The length of the CDR3 is 17 residues. The CDR3, as DNA: TGTGCCAGCAGTTTCCCGACTAGCGGGAGGGACCTCAATGAGCAGTTCTTC. It specifies CASSFPTSGRDLNEQFF.

This clonotype came up a few times. The chain uses TRBV15 and TRBJ2-5; 8 nucleotides match TRBD1. The J call may be incorrect, as the DNA end agrees better with TRBJ2-7. The CDR3 extends over 14 amino acids. Germline assignment: CDR1 LNHNV and CDR2 YYDKDF (reference sequence). This chain's CDR3 is CATSRVGRGHEQYF. The CDR3 bases are TGTGCCACCAGCAGAGTGGGCAGGGGGCACGAGCAGTACTTC.

The chain carries TRBV28 and TRBJ1-1; possibly TRBD1 for D (6 bases). Trimming stripped 5 bases from V and 3 bases from J, with 16 bases between. Germline V gives CDR1 MDHEN, CDR2 SYDVKM. The CDR3 is made up of 15 amino acids. The chain's CDR3 is CASSPRGNGDTEAFF. The CDR3 DNA sequence: TGTGCCAGCAGTCCAAGGGGGAACGGGGACACTGAAGCTTTCTTT.

This clonotype was found once. Compared with germline, one end of the junction differs, possibly owing to a read error. Here the CDR3 reads CASSRTAGAERFF. The CDR3 DNA is TGTGCCAGCAGCAGGACAGCGGGAGCTGAGCGGTTCTTC. The rearrangement uses TRBV6-6 and TRBJ2-1, with 8 bases lining up with TRBD2. The CDR3 consists of 13 residues. CDR1 and CDR2 (germline): MNHNY, SVGAGI (reference sequence).

This clonotype has a handful of counts. This sequence joins TRBV15 and TRBJ2-5; D uncertain. The V and J ends lost 0 bases and 4 bases respectively, with 6 bases between them. Germline CDR1 LNHNV, CDR2 YYDKDF (reference sequence). CDR3 size: 13 residues. CDR3 protein: CATSRDRAETQYF. The CDR3, as DNA: TGTGCCACCAGCAGAGATAGGGCAGAGACCCAGTACTTC.

The rearrangement uses TRBV20-1 and TRBJ2-4; D is unresolved. The J call could be wrong; TRBJ2-7 is a better fit for the DNA end. The CDR3 is 13 residues long. Germline V gives CDR1 DFQATT, CDR2 SNEGSKA (reference sequence). The DNA of the CDR3 is TGCAGTGCTAGAGTATTTTCCGGCTACGAGCAGTACTTC. It encodes CSARVFSGYEQYF.

The chain links TRBV10-3 to TRBJ1-4; D is unresolved. Between the trimmed V and J ends, which lost 10 bases and 5 bases, there was a span of 23 bases. The germline CDR1 and CDR2 sequences are ENHRY and SYGVKD. This CDR3 is 16 amino acids long. The CDR3 region is CATRRKNRTKNEKLFF. In DNA form, the CDR3 reads TGTGCCACCAGGCGGAAAAATCGGACGAAGAATGAAAAACTGTTTTTT.

CDR3 nucleotides: TGTGCCAGCAGACCACGGGTGGCTCTCTCTAGCACAGATACGCAGTATTTT. As protein: CASRPRVALSSTDTQYF. V gene TRBV6-1 combines with J gene TRBJ2-3; D call uncertain. This CDR3 contains 17 residues. CDR1 is MNHNS, CDR2 SASEGT, per germline. The ends were cut back, 6 bases at V and 0 bases at J, with 19 bases in the middle.

J is TRBJ1-5 and V is TRBV15; D possibly corresponds to TRBD1 (5 bases). Between the trimmed V and J ends, which lost 1 base and 4 bases, there was a span of 14 bases. Germline V lookup: CDR1 LNHNV, CDR2 YYDKDF (reference sequence). This CDR3 is built from 16 residues. The CDR3 DNA reads TGTGCCACCAGCAGAGTCGGGGGGATAGGTAATCAGCCCCAGCATTTT. The encoded protein is CATSRVGGIGNQPQHF.

This clonotype has just a few counts. An end of the junction differs from the germline gene, which may be a read error. The CDR3 sequence: CASSPLGEGNNEQFF. CDR3 nucleotide sequence: TGTGCCAGCAGTCCACTGGGGGAGGGGAACAATGAGCAGTTCTTT. The rearrangement uses TRBV12-3 or TRBV12-4 and TRBJ2-3; TRBD2 aligns across 7 bases. The CDR3 contains 15 residues.